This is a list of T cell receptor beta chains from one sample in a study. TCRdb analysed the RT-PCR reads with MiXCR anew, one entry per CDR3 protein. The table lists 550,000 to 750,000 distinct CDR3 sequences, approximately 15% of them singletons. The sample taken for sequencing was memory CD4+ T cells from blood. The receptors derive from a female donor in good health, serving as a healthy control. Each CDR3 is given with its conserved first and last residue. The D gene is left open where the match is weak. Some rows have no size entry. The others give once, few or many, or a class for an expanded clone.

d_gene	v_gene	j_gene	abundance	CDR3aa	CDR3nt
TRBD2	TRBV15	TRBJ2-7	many	CATSRGGTSGPTEQYF	TGTGCCACCAGCAGAGGTGGGACTAGCGGTCCTACCGAGCAGTACTTC
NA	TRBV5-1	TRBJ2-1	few	CASSYGLTSNEQFF	TGCGCCAGCAGCTACGGACTAACGTCCAATGAGCAGTTCTTC
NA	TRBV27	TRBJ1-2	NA	CASSLSGRVGYTF	TGTGCCAGCAGTTTAAGTGGCCGAGTCGGCTACACCTTC
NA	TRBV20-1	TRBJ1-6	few	CSARSGWDNSPLHF	TGCAGTGCTAGATCAGGGTGGGATAATTCACCCCTCCACTTT
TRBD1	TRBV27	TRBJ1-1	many	CASSLDRGRKAFF	TGTGCCAGCAGTTTAGACAGGGGGCGTAAAGCTTTCTTT
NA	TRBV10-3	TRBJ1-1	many	CAISPREVRVPEAFF	TGTGCCATCAGTCCCAGGGAAGTTCGGGTACCTGAAGCTTTCTTT
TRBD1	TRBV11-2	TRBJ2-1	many	CASSLAQGAYNEQFF	TGTGCCAGCAGCTTAGCACAGGGGGCCTACAATGAGCAGTTCTTC
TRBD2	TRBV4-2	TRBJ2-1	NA	CASSQETSGISDEQFF	TGTGCCAGCAGCCAGGAGACTAGCGGGATTTCGGATGAGCAGTTCTTC
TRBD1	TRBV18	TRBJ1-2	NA	CASSPRTGRNYGYTF	TGTGCCAGCTCACCTCGGACAGGGCGGAACTATGGCTACACCTTC
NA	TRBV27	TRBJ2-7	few	CASGVKGPDYYEQYF	TGTGCCAGCGGGGTGAAGGGTCCCGACTACTACGAGCAGTACTTC
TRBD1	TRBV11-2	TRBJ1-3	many	CASSFTGAGNTIYF	TGTGCCAGCAGCTTTACAGGGGCTGGAAACACCATATATTTT
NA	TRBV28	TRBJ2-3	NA	CASSFSGIASTDTQYF	TGTGCCAGCAGCTTCTCCGGGATCGCAAGCACAGATACGCAGTATTTT
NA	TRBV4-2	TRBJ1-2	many	CASSQVGQGKGYTF	TGTGCCAGCAGCCAAGTTGGGCAGGGAAAAGGCTACACCTTC
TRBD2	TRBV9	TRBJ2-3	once	CASSARLAGDLDTQYF	TGTGCCAGCAGCGCCAGACTAGCGGGAGATCTGGATACGCAGTATTTT
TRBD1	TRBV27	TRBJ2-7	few	CASSDRAKQYF	TGTGCCAGCAGTGACAGGGCTAAGCAGTACTTC
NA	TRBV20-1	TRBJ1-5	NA	CSVNPGLQNQPQHF	TGCAGTGTTAACCCGGGTCTCCAAAATCAGCCCCAGCATTTT
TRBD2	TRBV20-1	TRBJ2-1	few	CSARDPQPGRLSYNEQFF	TGCAGTGCTAGAGATCCCCAACCCGGGAGGCTTTCCTACAATGAGCAGTTCTTC
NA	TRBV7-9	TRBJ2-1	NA	CASSSTGSLYNEQFF	TGTGCCAGCAGCTCTACAGGGAGCCTCTACAATGAGCAGTTCTTC
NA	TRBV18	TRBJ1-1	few	CASSPIEGNTEAFF	TGTGCCAGCTCACCAATCGAGGGGAACACTGAAGCTTTCTTT
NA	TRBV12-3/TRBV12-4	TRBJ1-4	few	CASRPNREDEKLFF	TGTGCCAGCAGACCGAACAGGGAAGATGAAAAACTGTTTTTT
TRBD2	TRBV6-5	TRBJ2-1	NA	CASSRREPHGGNEQFF	TGTGCCAGCTCAAGAAGGGAGCCCCACGGGGGGAATGAGCAGTTCTTC
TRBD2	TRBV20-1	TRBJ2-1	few	CSARIAGVEDEQFF	TGCAGTGCCAGGATAGCGGGAGTAGAGGATGAGCAGTTCTTC
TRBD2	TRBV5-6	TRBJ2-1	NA	CASSKYGTSGGRHEQFF	TGTGCCAGCAGCAAATACGGGACTAGCGGGGGTAGGCATGAGCAGTTCTTC
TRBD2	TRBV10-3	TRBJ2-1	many	CAISEPSGRMRAYNEQFF	TGTGCCATCAGTGAGCCCAGCGGGAGAATGAGGGCCTACAATGAGCAGTTCTTC
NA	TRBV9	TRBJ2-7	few	CASSRQGRVGYEQYF	TGTGCCAGCAGCCGCCAGGGCAGGGTTGGGTACGAGCAGTACTTC
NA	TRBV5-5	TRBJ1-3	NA	CASSFEPDGNTIYF	TGTGCCAGCAGCTTCGAGCCCGATGGAAACACCATATATTTT
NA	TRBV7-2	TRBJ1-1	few	CASSPRERVNTEVFF	TGTGCCAGCAGCCCTCGAGAGAGAGTGAACACTGAAGTTTTCTTT
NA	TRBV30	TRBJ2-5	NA	CAWTQGPQETQYF	TGTGCCTGGACACAGGGCCCGCAAGAGACCCAGTACTTC
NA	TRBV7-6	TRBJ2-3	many	CASSLGGPRTDTQYF	TGTGCCAGCAGCTTAGGAGGACCTCGCACAGATACGCAGTATTTT
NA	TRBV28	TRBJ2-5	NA	CASSLMGTLQETQYF	TGTGCCAGCAGTTTGATGGGGACACTACAAGAGACCCAGTACTTC
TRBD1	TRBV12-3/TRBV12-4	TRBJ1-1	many	CASSPTGKNTEAFF	TGTGCCAGCAGCCCGACAGGGAAGAACACTGAAGCTTTCTTT
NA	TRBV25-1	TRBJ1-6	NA	CASSGQGTNSPLHF	TGTGCCAGCAGTGGGCAGGGGACTAATTCACCCCTCCACTTT